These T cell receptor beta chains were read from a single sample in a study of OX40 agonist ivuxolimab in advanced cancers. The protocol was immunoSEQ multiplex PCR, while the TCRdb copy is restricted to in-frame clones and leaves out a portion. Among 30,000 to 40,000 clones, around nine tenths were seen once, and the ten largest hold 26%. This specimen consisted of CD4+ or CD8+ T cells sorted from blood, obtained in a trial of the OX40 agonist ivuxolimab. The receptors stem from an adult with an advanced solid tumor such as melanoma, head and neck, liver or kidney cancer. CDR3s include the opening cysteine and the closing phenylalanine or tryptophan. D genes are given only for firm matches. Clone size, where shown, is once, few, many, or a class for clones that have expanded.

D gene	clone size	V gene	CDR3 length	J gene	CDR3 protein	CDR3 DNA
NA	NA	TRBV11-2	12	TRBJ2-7	CASSGHRREQYF	TGTGCCAGCAGTGGGCACCGACGGGAGCAGTACTTC
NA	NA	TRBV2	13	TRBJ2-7	CASRQGSSYEQYF	TGTGCCAGCAGACAGGGTAGCTCCTACGAGCAGTACTTC
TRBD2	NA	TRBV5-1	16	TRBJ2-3	CASSSGLAGVADTQYF	TGCGCCAGCAGCTCGGGACTAGCGGGAGTAGCAGATACGCAGTATTTT
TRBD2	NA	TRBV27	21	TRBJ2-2	CASSLPTRTSGTPINTGELFF	TGTGCCAGCAGTTTACCCACAAGGACTAGCGGGACTCCAATAAACACCGGGGAGCTGTTTTTT
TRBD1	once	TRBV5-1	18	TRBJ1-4	CASSLGTWDRPTNEKLFF	TGCGCCAGCAGCTTGGGAACCTGGGACAGGCCAACTAATGAAAAACTGTTTTTT
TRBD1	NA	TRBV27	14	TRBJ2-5	CASSFPTGEETQYF	TGTGCCAGCAGCTTTCCGACAGGGGAGGAGACCCAGTACTTC
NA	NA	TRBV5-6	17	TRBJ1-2	CASSLESAAGLNYGYTF	TGTGCCAGCAGCTTGGAGTCAGCCGCAGGCCTTAACTATGGCTACACCTTC
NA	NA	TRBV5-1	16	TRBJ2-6	CASSPKVDSGANVLTF	TGCGCCAGCAGCCCGAAGGTGGACTCTGGGGCCAACGTCCTGACTTTC
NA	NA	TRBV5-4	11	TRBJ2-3	CASSGGDTQYF	TGTGCCAGCAGCGGGGGGGATACGCAGTATTTT
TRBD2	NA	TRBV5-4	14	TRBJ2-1	CASSTGLAGDEQFF	TGTGCCAGCAGCACGGGACTAGCGGGAGATGAGCAGTTCTTC
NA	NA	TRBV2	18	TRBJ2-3	CASSEFFVGNSGTDTQYF	TGTGCCAGCAGTGAATTTTTTGTGGGGAATAGCGGCACAGATACGCAGTATTTT
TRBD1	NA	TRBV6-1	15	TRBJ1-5	CASSGRRGGNQPQHF	TGTGCCAGCAGTGGGCGCAGGGGGGGCAATCAGCCCCAGCATTTT
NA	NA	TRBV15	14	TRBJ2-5	CATSDPGLGETQYF	TGTGCCACCAGCGATCCGGGTTTGGGAGAGACCCAGTACTTC
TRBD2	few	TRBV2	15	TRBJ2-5	CASSRSGGFQETQYF	TGTGCCAGCAGTAGGAGCGGGGGCTTCCAAGAGACCCAGTACTTC
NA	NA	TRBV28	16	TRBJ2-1	CASRPLTFGSYNEQFF	TGTGCCAGCAGACCCCTGACCTTTGGTTCCTACAATGAGCAGTTCTTC
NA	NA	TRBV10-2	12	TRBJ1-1	CASSMGETEAFF	TGCGCCAGCAGTATGGGGGAGACTGAAGCTTTCTTT
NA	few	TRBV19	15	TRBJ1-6	CASSIRHSYNSPLHF	TGTGCCAGTAGTATTAGGCACTCCTATAATTCACCCCTCCACTTT
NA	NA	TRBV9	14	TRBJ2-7	CASSVGQGHYEQYF	TGTGCCAGCAGCGTAGGGCAGGGGCACTACGAGCAGTACTTC
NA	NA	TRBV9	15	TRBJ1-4	CASSVAPGAWEKLFF	TGTGCCAGCAGCGTAGCTCCGGGGGCATGGGAAAAACTGTTTTTT
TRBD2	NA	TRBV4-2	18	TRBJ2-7	CASSQEGALAGGFHEQYF	TGTGCCAGCAGCCAAGAAGGGGCTCTAGCGGGAGGGTTCCACGAGCAGTACTTC
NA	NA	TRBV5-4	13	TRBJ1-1	CASSPQQNTEAFF	TGTGCCAGCAGCCCTCAGCAGAACACTGAAGCTTTCTTT
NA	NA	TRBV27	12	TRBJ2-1	CASSLGGDEQFF	TGTGCCAGCAGTTTAGGGGGCGATGAGCAGTTCTTC
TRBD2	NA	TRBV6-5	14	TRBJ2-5	CASHAGDLQETQYF	TGTGCCAGCCACGCGGGGGACTTACAAGAGACCCAGTACTTC
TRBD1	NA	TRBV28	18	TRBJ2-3	CASSPTYLDREETDTQYF	TGTGCCAGCAGTCCGACCTATTTGGACAGGGAGGAGACAGATACGCAGTATTTT
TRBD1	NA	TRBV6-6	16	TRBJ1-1	CASSYSPGGVNTEAFF	TGTGCCAGCAGTTACTCCCCAGGGGGGGTGAACACTGAAGCTTTCTTT
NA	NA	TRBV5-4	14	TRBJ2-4	CASRQQGSGNIQYF	TGTGCCAGCAGGCAACAGGGTTCGGGGAACATTCAGTACTTC
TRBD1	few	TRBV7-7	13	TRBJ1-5	CASSQGQGQPQHF	TGTGCCAGCAGTCAAGGACAGGGTCAGCCCCAGCATTTT
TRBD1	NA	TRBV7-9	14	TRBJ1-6	CASSPDRGFSPLHF	TGTGCCAGCAGCCCGGACAGGGGGTTTTCACCCCTCCACTTT
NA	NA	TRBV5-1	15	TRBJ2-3	CASSFIQGATDTQYF	TGCGCCAGCAGCTTCATACAGGGCGCCACAGATACGCAGTATTTT
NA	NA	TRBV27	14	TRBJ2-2	CASSFVSVTGELFF	TGTGCCAGCAGTTTTGTCTCTGTCACCGGGGAGCTGTTTTTT
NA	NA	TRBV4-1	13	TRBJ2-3	CASSQGEEGTQYF	TGCGCCAGCAGCCAAGGGGAGGAGGGGACGCAGTATTTT
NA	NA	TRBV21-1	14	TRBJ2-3	CASSNRSVTDTQYF	TGTGCCAGCAGCAACAGGAGTGTAACAGATACGCAGTATTTT
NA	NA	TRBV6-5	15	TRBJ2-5	CASSLTPGLGETQYF	TGTGCCAGCAGTTTAACCCCGGGACTCGGGGAGACCCAGTACTTC
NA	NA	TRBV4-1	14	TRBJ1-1	CASSQAGTLAEAFF	TGCGCCAGCAGCCAAGCCGGGACCTTGGCTGAAGCTTTCTTT
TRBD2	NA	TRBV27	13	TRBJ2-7	CASRLAGWNEQYF	TGTGCCAGCAGACTAGCGGGGTGGAACGAGCAGTACTTC
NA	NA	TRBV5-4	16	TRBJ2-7	CASSSLPGLKPDEQYF	TGTGCCAGCAGCTCTCTACCGGGACTCAAACCAGACGAGCAGTACTTC
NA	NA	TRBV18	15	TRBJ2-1	CASSLGSGFYNEQFF	TGTGCCAGCTCACTGGGTAGCGGATTCTACAATGAGCAGTTCTTC
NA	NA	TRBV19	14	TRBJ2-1	CASSPTSYYNEQFF	TGTGCCAGTAGCCCCACTAGTTACTACAATGAGCAGTTCTTC
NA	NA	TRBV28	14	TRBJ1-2	CASSLMVFNYGYTF	TGTGCCAGCAGTTTAATGGTTTTTAACTATGGCTACACCTTC
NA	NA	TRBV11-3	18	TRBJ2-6	CASSAYLSRQSRANVLTF	TGTGCCAGCAGCGCCTACTTATCTCGACAAAGTCGGGCCAACGTCCTGACTTTC
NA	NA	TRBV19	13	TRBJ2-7	CASSETVSYEQYF	TGTGCCAGTAGTGAGACAGTCTCCTACGAGCAGTACTTC
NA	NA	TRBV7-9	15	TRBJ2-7	CASSLVGGKSYEQYF	TGTGCCAGCAGCTTAGTAGGTGGTAAATCCTACGAGCAGTACTTC
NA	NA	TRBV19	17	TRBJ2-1	CASTPWGREGPYNEQFF	TGTGCCAGTACCCCATGGGGCAGGGAAGGGCCCTACAATGAGCAGTTCTTC
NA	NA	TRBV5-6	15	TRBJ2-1	CASSGTGDYYNEQFF	TGTGCCAGCAGCGGGACGGGAGATTACTACAATGAGCAGTTCTTC
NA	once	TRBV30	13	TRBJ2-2	CAWNSGFGGELFF	TGTGCCTGGAACTCGGGGTTCGGCGGGGAGCTGTTTTTT
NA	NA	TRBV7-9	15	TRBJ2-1	CASSSGVGGYNEQFF	TGTGCCAGCAGCTCTGGGGTGGGGGGTTACAATGAGCAGTTCTTC
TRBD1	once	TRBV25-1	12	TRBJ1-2	CASIDRGRGYTF	TGTGCCAGCATCGACAGGGGTCGAGGCTACACCTTC
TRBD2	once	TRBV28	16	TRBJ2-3	CASSLWGLAGGGTQYF	TGTGCCAGCAGTTTATGGGGACTAGCGGGAGGGGGTACGCAGTATTTT
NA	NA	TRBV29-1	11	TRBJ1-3	CSVGKGNTIYF	TGCAGCGTAGGAAAGGGGAACACCATATATTTT
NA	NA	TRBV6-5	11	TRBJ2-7	CASSTSYEQYF	TGTGCCAGCAGCACCTCCTACGAGCAGTACTTC
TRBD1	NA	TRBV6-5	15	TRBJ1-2	CASSPTGGSNYGYTF	TGTGCCAGCAGCCCAACAGGGGGTTCCAACTATGGCTACACCTTC
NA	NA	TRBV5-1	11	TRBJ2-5	CASSTQETQYF	TGCGCCAGCAGCACCCAAGAGACCCAGTACTTC
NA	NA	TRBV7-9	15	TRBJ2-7	CASSPRGAGAYEQYF	TGTGCCAGCAGCCCGAGGGGCGCCGGGGCCTACGAGCAGTACTTC
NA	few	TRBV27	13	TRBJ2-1	CASSPDSFNEQFF	TGTGCCAGCAGTCCGGACAGTTTTAATGAGCAGTTCTTC
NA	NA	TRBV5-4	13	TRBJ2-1	CASSWKGLGEQFF	TGTGCCAGCAGCTGGAAGGGGCTGGGGGAGCAGTTCTTC
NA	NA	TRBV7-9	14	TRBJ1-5	CASSLGGAGQPQHF	TGTGCCAGCAGCTTAGGCGGGGCCGGTCAGCCCCAGCATTTT
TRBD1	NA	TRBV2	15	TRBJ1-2	CASSPPGQGSYGYTF	TGTGCCAGCAGTCCCCCGGGACAGGGGAGCTATGGCTACACCTTC
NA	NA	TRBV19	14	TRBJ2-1	CASSGTLFYNEQFF	TGTGCCAGTTCCGGGACTCTTTTCTACAATGAGCAGTTCTTC
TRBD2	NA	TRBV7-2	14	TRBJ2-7	CASSLGLAAYEQYF	TGTGCCAGCAGCTTAGGACTAGCGGCCTACGAGCAGTACTTC
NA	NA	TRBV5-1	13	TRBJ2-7	CASSLGGVPEQYF	TGCGCCAGCAGCTTGGGTGGGGTCCCCGAGCAGTACTTC